This T cell receptor (beta chain) was observed in a study of cytomegalovirus exposure and HLA in healthy donors (dated by TCRdb to about 2017). General notes on the study: According to an earlier analysis of 587 of the donors, about 179 million T cells yielded approximately 120 million unique TCR beta sequences and approximately 300 Gb of sequence data. About 300 gigabases of sequencing data and approximately 85 million unique TCR sequences were included in an early release covering around 600 HLA-typed donors. Of the 398 genotyped donors, 65% to 90% were placed in the genetic ancestry cluster associated with self-reported Caucasian donors. The study aimed to test whether signatures of past pathogen exposure could be identified by cataloging public T cell receptors. The study profiled the T cell repertoires of under 850 subjects by immunosequencing and related them to cytomegalovirus serostatus. Besides the first cohort of about 730 subjects, a separate validation cohort made up of 90 to 150 different subjects was used. To predict cytomegalovirus infection status, the study combined high-throughput TCR immunosequencing, statistical association of individual TCRs with disease status, and machine learning. In a later analysis, previously published TCR beta repertoires from 550 to 750 donors were re-analyzed and high-resolution HLA genotyping was added so that TCR occurrence patterns could be studied. In the later analysis, no new phenotypic data were used to find candidate immune exposures; instead, reliance was placed on TCR beta sequences and their occurrence across donors. In an earlier analysis of around 540 of the donors, high-throughput TCR beta sequencing was used to judge whether each TCR beta V gene segment behaved as functional or pseudogenic. Donor age, sex, ethnicity and CMV serostatus were compiled alongside the repertoire data. In a later genetic analysis, genome-wide SNP genotypes for about 55% of the roughly 700 donors were used, and that subset was treated as a discovery cohort. All discovery cohort repertoires had been generated on a single sequencing platform. HLA typing included class I and class II loci at four-digit resolution. Typing coverage varied by locus: roughly 620-640 donors for A, B, C, DRB1 and DQB1; approximately 500 for DQA1; more than 600 for DPA1; around 450 for DPB1. Roughly 5 DR-DQ haplotypes were handled as single units for association and clustering because linkage in the cohort was strong. On average, around 200,000 unique TCR beta nucleotide sequences were sequenced per donor among more than 350 genotyped donors of the cohort, with around 19% of those sequences being non-productive. Broad study findings and their caveats: This cohort had only TCR beta chains sequenced, and the lack of alpha or paired-chain data limited which features could be detected. In a later analysis, TCR association rates were found to vary across HLA loci, with the most associated TCRs seen for DRB1 alleles and the fewest for HLA-C alleles. A cluster of highly shared sequence variants was judged likely to represent a technical artifact of the sequencing pipeline. Because HLA typing was missing for some donors at each locus, association tests included only the typed subset. In a later genetic analysis, fewer N-insertions in productive TCRs were reported among donors in an Asian-associated ancestry cluster than the roughly 700-donor mean. Linkage disequilibrium might explain the correlated functional status among segregating V segments, but an unknown experimental factor could not be excluded. According to the authors, the approach could potentially be generalized to other disease states and immunological phenotypes. The classifier was reported to diagnose cytomegalovirus status with high specificity and sensitivity in both the original cohort and the validation cohort. A further reported finding was that TCR beta sequences accurately predicted the HLA-A and HLA-B alleles for most subjects in the first cohort. Compared with equally common non-associated chains, HLA-associated TCR beta chains in a later analysis were more clonally expanded and had lower generation probabilities. In the study, approximately 150 TCR beta chains were listed as associated with cytomegalovirus. In an earlier analysis of around 600 of the donors, most TCR beta V segments appeared in productive rearrangements about 87% or about 30% of the time, broadly matching IMGT annotations. A later genetic analysis associated a missense DCLRE1C variant with V-gene and J-gene trimming of TCR beta chains, and an independent cohort replicated the association. Assigning TCR associations to individual alleles was difficult when HLA alleles, especially DR and DQ, strongly co-occurred. For the cohort, immune exposure information was limited to CMV serostatus. A few of the identified cytomegalovirus-associated TCR beta chains were confirmed in vitro to be specific for cytomegalovirus antigens. Most CMV-associated TCR beta chains appeared to be HLA-restricted in a later analysis, and the HLA associations seemed to be driven largely by CMV exposure. Some IMGT-functional V segments, including TRBV6-2 and TRBV6-3, could not be told apart with the 87-base-pair reads, so those segments were excluded. Across donors, most TCR sequences were observed very rarely, whereas some public TCRs were present in many individuals. Because counts were too low, fewer than 20 rarely observed V segments, including chromosome 9 orphons, were excluded from the earlier analysis of 587 of the donors. According to a later analysis, parvovirus B19, influenza, CMV and Epstein-Barr virus appeared linked to several top co-occurrence clusters. Presence/absence analyses assumed roughly uniform sequencing depth across donors, an assumption that may not hold. Specific HLA alleles were associated with 15,000 to 20,000 TCR beta sequences at a false discovery rate of 0.05 in a later analysis.

The cohort was made up of roughly 670 healthy bone marrow donors. All cohort members were sampled while nominally healthy, although unrecorded immune exposures were likely present. The donor was CMV seropositive and was included in the group of about 290 seropositive cohort members. A peripheral blood sample was provided by each donor, and peripheral blood mononuclear cells were used for TCR beta sequencing. Genomic DNA was extracted from the blood cell samples with the Qiagen DNeasy Blood Extraction Kit. The CDR3 runs 15 residues from the cysteine to the phenylalanine. Just the 45-base CDR3 DNA is kept, in frame starting at base 1. The germline V end is reduced by 6 bases and the J end by 3 bases; junction bases left unmatched: 10. Based on the germline V gene (reference sequence), the CDR1 and CDR2 sequences are MNHNY and SVGAGI. About this clone: The clone's antigen remains unknown. The sample holds no much larger clone one base away, and base qualities are not on file.

The library was prepared using the immunoSEQ multiplex PCR assay. For the multiplex PCR, a mixture combining 60 forward primers for TCR Vbeta segments and 13 reverse primers for TCR Jbeta segments was used. The CDR3 region of rearranged TCR beta genes was amplified from genomic DNA with a multiplex PCR assay. The amplified TCR beta libraries were sequenced on the Illumina HiSeq System as 87-base-pair reads. Regarding the original processing steps: In a later analysis, approximately 74 million unique TCR beta chains were counted across the 500 to 850 repertoires, and about 9.9 million of these chains were shared by at least two donors. A nearest-neighbor algorithm error-corrected the raw reads and collapsed the reads into unique sequences, merging closely related sequences to remove PCR and sequencing errors. Alignment of CDR3 sequences to IMGT reference sequences was used to assign V, D and J gene segments. For a sequence to be retained, a match of at least six nucleotides was required to both a V gene segment and a J gene segment. Rearrangements were called productive when the CDR3 lacked stop codons and stayed in frame with V and J; all others were non-productive. CDR3 was defined by IMGT convention, running from the second conserved V-encoded cysteine to the conserved J-encoded phenylalanine. Sequences without an unambiguous match to a single V gene segment were excluded from the earlier analysis of several hundred of the donors. In an earlier analysis of about 590 of the donors, a V segment was called functional when productive rearrangements were above 56.7%, and segregating when the standard deviation between donors exceeded 5%. A statistical classification framework was built for diagnosing cytomegalovirus status from the catalog of TCR beta chain sequences. In a later analysis, V and J genes were assigned by comparing TCR nucleotide sequences against IMGT/GENE-DB human TR gene sequences. The TCRdist pipeline was used in a later analysis to assign CDR3 sequences and most-parsimonious VDJ recombination scenarios. In a later analysis, each TCR beta chain was defined by its CDR3 amino acid sequence together with its V-gene family, and reads without a unique V-gene family were excluded. To address suspected cross-contamination and a sequencing artifact, a later analysis removed around 600 highly shared, low-generation-probability nucleotide sequences. In a later analysis, a clonal expansion index was calculated for each public chain from normalized within-repertoire ranks of inferred template counts. In a later analysis, generation probabilities were computed with a VDJ recombination model fitted to out-of-frame rearrangements, and the resulting probabilities were checked against IGoR. In a later analysis, hypergeometric tests were used to score TCR-TCR, TCR-HLA and TCR-CMV co-occurrence, with a repertoire-size bias correction applied to TCR pairs. To estimate false discovery rates, a later analysis permuted the HLA or CMV assignments 20 times. In a later analysis, co-occurring TCRs were grouped using DBSCAN, with TCRdist sequence similarity added in when clustering inside HLA-allele-positive subsets. Repertoires with fewer than 30,000 or more than 120,000 public chains were left out of co-occurrence clustering, as were about 5 repertoires with anomalous nucleotide sharing. Here the immuneACCESS table is served through TCRdb, limited to in-frame sequences with V and J called. Missing clones are a known gap in these copies; in checked studies unresolved V genes cover under half, and the rest lacks a known reason. V and J calls and clone size follow that table, whereas D and trimming were derived from the DNA. The sample contains around 100,000 clones, around 80% of them found a single time. The ten largest clones represent 2.5% to 3.5% of the sample.

The sequence was obtained from a woman under 30 in good health and CMV-seropositive. Sequenced sample: PBMCs. Recombination linked TRBV6-6 to TRBJ2-7, and TRBD1 matches 8 of the central bases. For the CDR3, the sequence is CASRALTGALYEQYF. The nucleotide sequence reads as follows: TGTGCCAGCAGGGCGCTGACAGGGGCCCTCTACGAGCAGTACTTC.